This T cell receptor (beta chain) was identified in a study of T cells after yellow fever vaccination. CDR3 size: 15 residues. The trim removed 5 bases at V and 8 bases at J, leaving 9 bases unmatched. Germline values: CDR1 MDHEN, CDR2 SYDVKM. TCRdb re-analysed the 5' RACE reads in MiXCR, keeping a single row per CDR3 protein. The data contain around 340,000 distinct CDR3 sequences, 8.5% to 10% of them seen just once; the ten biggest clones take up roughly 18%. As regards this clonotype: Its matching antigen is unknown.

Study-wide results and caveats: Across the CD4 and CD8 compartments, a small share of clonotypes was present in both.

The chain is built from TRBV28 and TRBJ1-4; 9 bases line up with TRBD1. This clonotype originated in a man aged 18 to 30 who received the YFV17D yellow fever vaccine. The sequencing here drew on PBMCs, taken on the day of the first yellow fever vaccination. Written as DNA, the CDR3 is TGTGCCAGCAGTCTCCCCACAGGGGGCACCGAAAAACTGTTTTTT. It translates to CASSLPTGGTEKLFF.